This TCR beta chain is drawn from a study of radiotherapy plus CTLA-4 blockade in lung cancer. Background on the study: Objective responses were observed in 15% to 20% of patients, and disease control was achieved by just over 30%. Findings and limits, study-wide: How blood T cell clones changed early, along with interferon-beta, reportedly forecast response best. Some TCR clones had been derived from tumors. These clones expanded in peripheral blood after radiotherapy plus ipilimumab.

Patients with chemo-refractory metastatic non-small-cell lung cancer received focal radiation plus CTLA-4 blockade with ipilimumab. The ends lost 6 bases at V and 6 bases at J; junction bases unmatched: 7. Germline V gene data show CDR1 as MDHEN and CDR2 as SYDVKM. The CDR3 runs 14 residues. A few counts support this clone. No antigen is known for it. TCRdb's table, derived via immunoSEQ multiplex PCR, lists solely in-frame clones and lacks some. The table shows about 73,000 clones, with about nine tenths occurring only once. The starting material was peripheral blood, obtained from a patient treated with radiotherapy plus ipilimumab. V usage is TRBV28 and J usage is TRBJ1-4; 7 positions agree with TRBD1. This TCR was sampled from a human donor with non-small cell lung cancer that progressed on radiotherapy plus ipilimumab. DNA of the CDR3: TGTGCCAGCAGGCGAGGGGGCACGGATGAAAAACTGTTTTTT. Translating it yields CASRRGGTDEKLFF.